The rows below give T cell receptor beta chains drawn from one sample of a study of blood T cell repertoires in COVID-19. The repertoire was sequenced with immunoSEQ multiplex PCR; TCRdb's copy has only in-frame clones and lacks some. The data contain approximately 450,000 clones, roughly 90% of them singletons. Sequencing input: peripheral blood. The receptor set was obtained from a woman in her twenties or thirties with acute or convalescent COVID-19. The CDR3 runs from the conserved cysteine through the conserved F or W. D genes are given only for firm matches. A row's size may be missing; if present it is once, few, many or a size class.

clone_size: -; d_call: -; v_call: TRBV7-9; j_call: TRBJ1-5; cdr3_aa: CASSFSHSNQPQHF; cdr3_nt: TGTGCCAGCAGCTTTTCACATAGCAATCAGCCCCAGCATTTT
clone_size: -; d_call: -; v_call: TRBV27; j_call: TRBJ1-2; cdr3_aa: CASSLTVLGGYTF; cdr3_nt: TGTGCCAGCAGTTTAACTGTACTAGGGGGCTACACCTTC
clone_size: few; d_call: TRBD1; v_call: TRBV7-2; j_call: TRBJ2-1; cdr3_aa: CASSLVRTGSYNEQFF; cdr3_nt: TGTGCCAGCAGCTTAGTCAGGACAGGGTCCTACAATGAGCAGTTCTTC
clone_size: -; d_call: -; v_call: TRBV3-1/TRBV3-2; j_call: TRBJ2-7; cdr3_aa: CASSLRRGGQYF; cdr3_nt: TGTGCCAGCAGCCTTCGGAGGGGAGGGCAGTACTTC
clone_size: -; d_call: -; v_call: TRBV6-1; j_call: TRBJ2-7; cdr3_aa: CASSEASRTGEQYF; cdr3_nt: TGTGCCAGCAGTGAAGCCTCGCGGACGGGGGAGCAGTACTTC
clone_size: -; d_call: -; v_call: TRBV7-3; j_call: TRBJ1-1; cdr3_aa: CASSSMNGEAFF; cdr3_nt: TGTGCCAGCAGCTCTATGAACGGTGAAGCTTTCTTT
clone_size: -; d_call: -; v_call: TRBV29-1; j_call: TRBJ1-2; cdr3_aa: CSVGQGGKGYTF; cdr3_nt: TGCAGCGTTGGGCAGGGTGGGAAAGGCTACACCTTC
clone_size: -; d_call: -; v_call: TRBV9; j_call: TRBJ2-3; cdr3_aa: CASSTRMIADTQYF; cdr3_nt: TGTGCCAGCAGCACTCGCATGATTGCAGATACGCAGTATTTT
clone_size: -; d_call: -; v_call: TRBV25-1; j_call: TRBJ2-5; cdr3_aa: CASSAPLEPEETQYF; cdr3_nt: TGTGCCAGCAGTGCCCCCCTAGAGCCCGAAGAGACCCAGTACTTC
clone_size: -; d_call: -; v_call: TRBV7-9; j_call: TRBJ1-1; cdr3_aa: CASSTHRVTEAFF; cdr3_nt: TGTGCCAGCAGCACGCACAGGGTTACTGAAGCTTTCTTT
clone_size: -; d_call: TRBD2; v_call: TRBV6-5; j_call: TRBJ2-7; cdr3_aa: CASSREDEQYF; cdr3_nt: TGTGCCAGCAGCCGGGAGGACGAGCAGTACTTC
clone_size: -; d_call: -; v_call: TRBV20-1; j_call: TRBJ2-1; cdr3_aa: CSARASGEQFF; cdr3_nt: TGCAGTGCTAGGGCCTCGGGTGAGCAGTTCTTC
clone_size: -; d_call: -; v_call: TRBV10-1; j_call: TRBJ1-1; cdr3_aa: CASSESRAGREAFF; cdr3_nt: TGCGCCAGCAGTGAGTCACGGGCGGGAAGAGAGGCTTTCTTT
clone_size: -; d_call: TRBD2; v_call: TRBV5-1; j_call: TRBJ2-3; cdr3_aa: CASKGRGGAGDTQYF; cdr3_nt: TGCGCCAGCAAGGGGCGCGGGGGGGCTGGAGATACGCAGTATTTT
clone_size: -; d_call: -; v_call: TRBV3-1/TRBV3-2; j_call: TRBJ2-7; cdr3_aa: CASSPRWGGRSYEQYF; cdr3_nt: TGTGCCAGCAGCCCCCGTTGGGGGGGCCGTTCCTACGAGCAGTACTTC
clone_size: once; d_call: TRBD1; v_call: TRBV6-5; j_call: TRBJ2-2; cdr3_aa: CASSYRGHGTGELFF; cdr3_nt: TGTGCCAGCAGTTACAGGGGGCACGGCACCGGGGAGCTGTTTTTT
clone_size: -; d_call: -; v_call: TRBV27; j_call: TRBJ2-2; cdr3_aa: CASSFLNTGELFF; cdr3_nt: TGTGCCAGCAGTTTCCTGAACACCGGGGAGCTGTTTTTT
clone_size: -; d_call: TRBD1; v_call: TRBV9; j_call: TRBJ1-2; cdr3_aa: CASSPQDRGVYGYTF; cdr3_nt: TGTGCCAGCAGCCCTCAGGACAGGGGAGTCTATGGCTACACCTTC
clone_size: -; d_call: TRBD1; v_call: TRBV28; j_call: TRBJ1-6; cdr3_aa: CASSLGQGWSPLHF; cdr3_nt: TGTGCCAGCAGTCTCGGACAGGGCTGGTCACCCCTCCACTTT
clone_size: -; d_call: -; v_call: TRBV6-1; j_call: TRBJ1-2; cdr3_aa: CASSDRTAGGYGYTF; cdr3_nt: TGTGCCAGCAGTGATCGGACGGCCGGGGGCTATGGCTACACCTTC
clone_size: -; d_call: -; v_call: TRBV21-1; j_call: TRBJ1-2; cdr3_aa: CASSKRALWDRGPLDYGYTF; cdr3_nt: TGTGCCAGCAGCAAAAGGGCCCTCTGGGACAGGGGGCCCCTGGACTATGGCTACACCTTC
clone_size: -; d_call: TRBD1; v_call: TRBV6-2/TRBV6-3; j_call: TRBJ2-7; cdr3_aa: CASRPGQGESDEQYF; cdr3_nt: TGTGCCAGCAGGCCTGGACAGGGAGAGTCCGACGAGCAGTACTTC
clone_size: once; d_call: -; v_call: TRBV7-9; j_call: TRBJ2-1; cdr3_aa: CASSLGANEQFF; cdr3_nt: TGTGCCAGCAGCTTGGGGGCCAATGAGCAGTTCTTC
clone_size: -; d_call: -; v_call: TRBV3-1/TRBV3-2; j_call: TRBJ1-4; cdr3_aa: CASSRGLYNEKLFF; cdr3_nt: TGTGCCAGCAGCCGGGGACTGTATAATGAAAAACTGTTTTTT
clone_size: -; d_call: -; v_call: TRBV3-1/TRBV3-2; j_call: TRBJ2-7; cdr3_aa: CASSQLPLLLEQYF; cdr3_nt: TGTGCCAGCAGCCAGCTACCTCTTCTACTGGAGCAGTACTTC
clone_size: few; d_call: TRBD1; v_call: TRBV3-1/TRBV3-2; j_call: TRBJ1-1; cdr3_aa: CASSQSGQGVAFF; cdr3_nt: TGTGCCAGCAGCCAGTCGGGACAGGGGGTGGCTTTCTTT
clone_size: -; d_call: TRBD1; v_call: TRBV7-3; j_call: TRBJ1-3; cdr3_aa: CASSVTGGSGNTIYF; cdr3_nt: TGTGCCAGCAGCGTAACAGGGGGCTCTGGAAACACCATATATTTT
clone_size: -; d_call: -; v_call: TRBV6-4; j_call: TRBJ2-3; cdr3_aa: CASSESEAYTDTQYF; cdr3_nt: TGTGCCAGCAGTGAAAGCGAAGCCTACACAGATACGCAGTATTTT
clone_size: once; d_call: -; v_call: TRBV12-3/TRBV12-4; j_call: TRBJ2-1; cdr3_aa: CASSFTPYNEQFF; cdr3_nt: TGTGCCAGCAGTTTTACACCCTACAATGAGCAGTTCTTC
clone_size: once; d_call: -; v_call: TRBV3-1/TRBV3-2; j_call: TRBJ1-2; cdr3_aa: CASSQDILTDNYGYTF; cdr3_nt: TGTGCCAGCAGCCAAGATATTCTGACAGATAACTATGGCTACACCTTC
clone_size: few; d_call: -; v_call: TRBV11-2; j_call: TRBJ1-3; cdr3_aa: CASSWRRAGNTIYF; cdr3_nt: TGTGCCAGCAGTTGGCGGCGAGCTGGAAACACCATATATTTT
clone_size: -; d_call: TRBD2; v_call: TRBV7-8; j_call: TRBJ2-5; cdr3_aa: CASSARGGLLQETQYF; cdr3_nt: TGTGCCAGCAGCGCGCGCGGGGGGCTCCTACAAGAGACCCAGTACTTC
clone_size: once; d_call: TRBD2; v_call: TRBV5-1; j_call: TRBJ2-1; cdr3_aa: CASSPLAGGPHEQFF; cdr3_nt: TGCGCCAGCAGCCCACTAGCGGGGGGCCCCCATGAGCAGTTCTTC
clone_size: -; d_call: -; v_call: TRBV5-1; j_call: TRBJ2-7; cdr3_aa: CASSLGVTQQIYEQYF; cdr3_nt: TGCGCCAGCAGCTTGGGGGTTACACAGCAGATCTACGAGCAGTACTTC
clone_size: -; d_call: TRBD2; v_call: TRBV9; j_call: TRBJ2-5; cdr3_aa: CASSSSGGQETQYF; cdr3_nt: TGTGCCAGCAGCTCTAGCGGAGGGCAAGAGACCCAGTACTTC
clone_size: -; d_call: -; v_call: TRBV21-1; j_call: TRBJ2-5; cdr3_aa: CASSKTPGGPVVGETQYF; cdr3_nt: TGTGCCAGCAGCAAAACTCCAGGAGGGCCGGTTGTCGGGGAGACCCAGTACTTC
clone_size: -; d_call: TRBD1; v_call: TRBV27; j_call: TRBJ2-2; cdr3_aa: CASSLMTGGAGELFF; cdr3_nt: TGTGCCAGCAGTTTAATGACAGGGGGTGCCGGGGAGCTGTTTTTT
clone_size: few; d_call: -; v_call: TRBV23-1; j_call: TRBJ2-1; cdr3_aa: CASSQKGFKVQFF; cdr3_nt: TGCGCCAGCAGTCAGAAGGGGTTTAAGGTGCAGTTCTTC
clone_size: -; d_call: -; v_call: TRBV5-4; j_call: TRBJ1-1; cdr3_aa: CASSYDTGGAMNTEAFF; cdr3_nt: TGTGCCAGCAGCTACGACACCGGGGGGGCTATGAACACTGAAGCTTTCTTT
clone_size: -; d_call: -; v_call: TRBV7-8; j_call: TRBJ2-7; cdr3_aa: CASSSRGRGANEQYF; cdr3_nt: TGTGCCAGCAGCTCAAGGGGGCGGGGGGCCAACGAGCAGTACTTC
clone_size: once; d_call: -; v_call: TRBV7-9; j_call: TRBJ2-1; cdr3_aa: CASSPAFGHHYNEQFF; cdr3_nt: TGTGCCAGCAGCCCAGCCTTTGGACATCACTACAATGAGCAGTTCTTC
clone_size: -; d_call: -; v_call: TRBV4-1; j_call: TRBJ1-1; cdr3_aa: CASSQRPRAEVTEAFF; cdr3_nt: TGCGCCAGCAGCCAACGCCCGAGGGCAGAGGTCACTGAAGCTTTCTTT
clone_size: once; d_call: -; v_call: TRBV4-1; j_call: TRBJ2-7; cdr3_aa: CASSLQGDEQYF; cdr3_nt: TGCGCCAGCAGCCTACAGGGCGACGAGCAGTACTTC
clone_size: -; d_call: -; v_call: TRBV5-6; j_call: TRBJ1-5; cdr3_aa: CASSSGNQPQHF; cdr3_nt: TGTGCCAGCAGCTCAGGCAATCAGCCCCAGCATTTT
clone_size: -; d_call: TRBD1; v_call: TRBV24-1; j_call: TRBJ2-5; cdr3_aa: CATSDGATGHETQYF; cdr3_nt: TGTGCCACCAGTGATGGGGCGACAGGGCACGAGACCCAGTACTTC
clone_size: -; d_call: -; v_call: TRBV6-5; j_call: TRBJ1-4; cdr3_aa: CASSFTVQGGNEKLFF; cdr3_nt: TGTGCCAGCAGTTTTACAGTACAGGGCGGTAATGAAAAACTGTTTTTT
clone_size: once; d_call: -; v_call: TRBV18; j_call: TRBJ1-4; cdr3_aa: CASSPEEGETNEKLFF; cdr3_nt: TGTGCCAGCTCACCAGAAGAGGGGGAAACTAATGAAAAACTGTTTTTT
clone_size: -; d_call: TRBD1; v_call: TRBV2; j_call: TRBJ2-2; cdr3_aa: CASRGTGGTGELFF; cdr3_nt: TGTGCCAGCAGGGGAACAGGGGGTACCGGGGAGCTGTTTTTT
clone_size: -; d_call: -; v_call: TRBV2; j_call: TRBJ2-7; cdr3_aa: CASTLGAYEQYF; cdr3_nt: TGTGCCAGCACCTTAGGGGCCTACGAGCAGTACTTC
clone_size: -; d_call: TRBD1; v_call: TRBV2; j_call: TRBJ2-4; cdr3_aa: CASTDRGNIQYF; cdr3_nt: TGTGCCAGCACGGACAGGGGGAACATTCAGTACTTC
clone_size: -; d_call: -; v_call: TRBV2; j_call: TRBJ2-7; cdr3_aa: CASSETHSSYEQYF; cdr3_nt: TGTGCCAGCAGTGAAACTCATAGCTCCTACGAGCAGTACTTC
clone_size: -; d_call: -; v_call: TRBV24-1; j_call: TRBJ1-2; cdr3_aa: CATSDDSLGHYGYTF; cdr3_nt: TGTGCCACCTCGGACGACAGTCTAGGGCACTATGGCTACACCTTC
clone_size: -; d_call: TRBD1; v_call: TRBV5-5; j_call: TRBJ2-5; cdr3_aa: CASSLFGTGGVETQYF; cdr3_nt: TGTGCCAGCAGCCTCTTCGGGACAGGGGGCGTGGAGACCCAGTACTTC